The clone carrying this TCR beta chain was picked up a small number of times. Its target is unknown. CDR3 length: 17 residues. After removal of 4 bases from V and 0 bases from J, the junction contained 10 bases not matched to a gene. Germline V gene data show CDR1 as SGHRS and CDR2 as YFSETQ. These data come from a study of shared clonotypes between healthy human individuals. Each replicate PCR on the sorted subsets used approximately 180 ng DNA (around 31,000 T cell genomes). Data came from immunoSEQ multiplex PCR; TCRdb stores just in-frame clones and leaves some out. The sample lists around 720,000 clones, about 80% occurring once. Findings and caveats of the study: Relative to clonotypes present in all four donors, those not shared had lower generation probabilities. Sample collection involved blood only; tissue repertoires are likely different. The diversity represented, both genetic and in exposure history, was limited by few donors.

Sequencing used memory CD4+ T cells sorted from blood. Subset noted: CD45RA-negative fraction. This sequence originates from a woman aged 25 to 45 in good health. The V and J genes are TRBV5-1 and TRBJ2-1; 7 nucleotides line up with TRBD2. CDR3 nucleotides: TGCGCCAGCAGCACTACCCTAGCGGCCCGCTCCTACAATGAGCAGTTCTTC. It specifies CASSTTLAARSYNEQFF. The variable domain in full, completed from reference TRBV5-1 and TRBJ2-1, reads KAGVTQTPRYLIKTRGQQVTLSCSPISGHRSVSWYQQTPGQGLQFLFEYFSETQRNKGNFPGRFSGRQFSNSRSEMNVSTLELGDSALYLCASSTTLAARSYNEQFFGPGTRLTVL.